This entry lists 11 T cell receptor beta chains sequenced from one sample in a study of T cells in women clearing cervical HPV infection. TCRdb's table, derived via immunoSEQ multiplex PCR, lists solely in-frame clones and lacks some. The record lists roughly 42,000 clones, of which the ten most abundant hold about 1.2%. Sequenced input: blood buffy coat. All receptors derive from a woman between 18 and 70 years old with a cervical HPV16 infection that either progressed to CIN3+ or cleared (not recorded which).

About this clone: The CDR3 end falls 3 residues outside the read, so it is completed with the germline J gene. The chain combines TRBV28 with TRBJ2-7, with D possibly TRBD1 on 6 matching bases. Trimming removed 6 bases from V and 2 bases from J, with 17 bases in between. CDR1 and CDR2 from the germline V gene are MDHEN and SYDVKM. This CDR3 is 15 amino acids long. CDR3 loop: CASSQTGSPPYEQYF. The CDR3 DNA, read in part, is TGTGCCAGCAGCCAAACAGGGTCCCCTCCCTACGAG.

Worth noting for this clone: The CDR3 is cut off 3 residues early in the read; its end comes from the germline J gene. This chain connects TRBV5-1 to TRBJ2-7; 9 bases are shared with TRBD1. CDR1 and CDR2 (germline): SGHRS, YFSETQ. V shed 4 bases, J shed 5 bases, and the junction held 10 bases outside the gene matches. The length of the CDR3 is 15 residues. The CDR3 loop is CASSPGTGRGNEQYF. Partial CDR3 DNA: TGCGCCAGCAGCCCGGGGACAGGGAGAGGGAACGAG.

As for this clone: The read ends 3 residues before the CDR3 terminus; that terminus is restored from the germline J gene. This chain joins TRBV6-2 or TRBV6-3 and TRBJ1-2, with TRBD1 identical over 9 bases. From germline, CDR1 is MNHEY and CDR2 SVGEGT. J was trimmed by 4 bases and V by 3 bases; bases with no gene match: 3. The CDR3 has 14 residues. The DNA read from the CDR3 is TGTGCCAGCAGTTATGGGACAGGGATCTATGGC. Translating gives CASSYGTGIYG. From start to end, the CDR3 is CASSYGTGIYGYTF.

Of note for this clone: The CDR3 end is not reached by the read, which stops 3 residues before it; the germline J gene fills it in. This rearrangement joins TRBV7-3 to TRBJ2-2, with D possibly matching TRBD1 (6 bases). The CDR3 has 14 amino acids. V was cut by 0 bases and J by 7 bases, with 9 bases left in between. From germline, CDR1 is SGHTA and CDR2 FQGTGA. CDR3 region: CASSLTQGFGELFF. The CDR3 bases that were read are TGTGCCAGCAGCTTAACTCAGGGGTTCGGGGAG.

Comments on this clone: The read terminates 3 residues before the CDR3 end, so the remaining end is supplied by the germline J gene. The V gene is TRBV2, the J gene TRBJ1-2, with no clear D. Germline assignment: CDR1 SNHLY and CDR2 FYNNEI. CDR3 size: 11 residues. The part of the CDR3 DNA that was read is TGTGCCAGCAGGCCGGTTCTTGAC. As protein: CASRPVLD. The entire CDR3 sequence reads CASRPVLDYTF.

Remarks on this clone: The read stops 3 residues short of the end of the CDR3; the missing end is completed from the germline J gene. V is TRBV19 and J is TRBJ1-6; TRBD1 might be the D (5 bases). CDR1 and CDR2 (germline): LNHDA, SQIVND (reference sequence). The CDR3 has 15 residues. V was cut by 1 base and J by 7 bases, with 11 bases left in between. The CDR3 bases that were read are TGTGCCAGTAGTATAGGGACAAGATCAAATTCACCC. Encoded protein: CASSIGTRSNSP. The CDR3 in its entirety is CASSIGTRSNSPLHF.

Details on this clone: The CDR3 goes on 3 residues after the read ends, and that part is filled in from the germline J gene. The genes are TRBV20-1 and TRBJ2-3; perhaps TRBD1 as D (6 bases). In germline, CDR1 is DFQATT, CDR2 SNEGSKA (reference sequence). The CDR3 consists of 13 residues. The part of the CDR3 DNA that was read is TGCAGTGCTAGAGTGCAGGGGAATCAGCCG. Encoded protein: CSARVQGNQP. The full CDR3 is CSARVQGNQPQYF.

The chain's CDR3 is CASSQGTGGNQETQYF. Incomplete CDR3 DNA: TGTGCCAGCAGCCAGGGGACAGGGGGAAACCAAGAGACC. The chain carries TRBV4-2 and TRBJ2-5; TRBD1 matches 11 bases. The missing CDR3 end, 3 residues past where the read stops, is filled in from the germline J gene. The germline gives CDR1 LGHNA, CDR2 YNFKEQ. J gave up 0 bases and V 3 bases, and 3 bases lay outside the gene matches. This CDR3 is built from 16 residues.

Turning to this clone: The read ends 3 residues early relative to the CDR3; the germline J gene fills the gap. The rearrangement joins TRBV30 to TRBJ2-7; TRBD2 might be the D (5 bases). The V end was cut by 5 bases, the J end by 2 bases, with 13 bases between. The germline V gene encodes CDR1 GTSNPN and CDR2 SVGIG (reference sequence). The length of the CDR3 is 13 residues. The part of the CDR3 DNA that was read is TGTGCCTGGGACGGGGATATGACCTACGAG. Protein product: CAWDGDMTYE. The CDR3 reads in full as CAWDGDMTYEQYF.

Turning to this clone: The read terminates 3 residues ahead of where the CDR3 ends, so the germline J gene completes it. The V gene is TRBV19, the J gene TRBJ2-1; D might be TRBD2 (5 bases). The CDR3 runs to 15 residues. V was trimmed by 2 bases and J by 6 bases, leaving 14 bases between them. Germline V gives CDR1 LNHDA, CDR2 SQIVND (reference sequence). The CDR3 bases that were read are TGTGCCAGTAGTATACTCGGCTTCGAGGGCAATGAG. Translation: CASSILGFEGNE. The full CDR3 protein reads CASSILGFEGNEQFF.

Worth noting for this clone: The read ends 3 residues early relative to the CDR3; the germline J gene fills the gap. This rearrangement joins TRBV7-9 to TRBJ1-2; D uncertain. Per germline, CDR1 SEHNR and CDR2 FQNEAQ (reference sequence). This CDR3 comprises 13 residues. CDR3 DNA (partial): TGTGCCAGCAGCTTTATTAGAGACTACGAC. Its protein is CASSFIRDYD. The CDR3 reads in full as CASSFIRDYDYTF.